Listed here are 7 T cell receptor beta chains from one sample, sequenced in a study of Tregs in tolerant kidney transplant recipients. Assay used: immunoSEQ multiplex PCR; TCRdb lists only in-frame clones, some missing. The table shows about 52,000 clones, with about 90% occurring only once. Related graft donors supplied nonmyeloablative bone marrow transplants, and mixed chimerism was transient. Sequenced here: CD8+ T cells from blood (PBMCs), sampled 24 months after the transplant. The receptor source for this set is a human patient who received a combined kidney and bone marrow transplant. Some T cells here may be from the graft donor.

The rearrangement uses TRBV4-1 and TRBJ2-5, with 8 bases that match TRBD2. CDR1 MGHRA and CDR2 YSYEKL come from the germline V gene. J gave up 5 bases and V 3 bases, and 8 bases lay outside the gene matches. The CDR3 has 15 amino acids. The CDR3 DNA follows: TGCGCCAGCAGCCAGGGTGGACTAGCATACGAGACCCAGTACTTC. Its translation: CASSQGGLAYETQYF.

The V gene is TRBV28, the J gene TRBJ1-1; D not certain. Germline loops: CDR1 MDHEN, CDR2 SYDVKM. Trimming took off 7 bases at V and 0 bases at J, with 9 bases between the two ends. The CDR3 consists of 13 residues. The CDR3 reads CASKSHLNTEAFF. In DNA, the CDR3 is TGTGCCAGCAAGTCGCACTTGAACACTGAAGCTTTCTTT.

The CDR3 reads CASSLGSGSLDEQFF. The CDR3 nucleotides read TGTGCCAGCAGCTTAGGGAGCGGGAGTTTGGATGAGCAGTTCTTC. The chain recombines TRBV7-2 with TRBJ2-1, with TRBD2 matching over 8 bases. This CDR3 is built from 15 residues. CDR1 and CDR2 from the germline V gene are SGHTA and FQGNSA. The V gene end was trimmed by 1 base and the J gene end by 8 bases; junction bases not matched to a gene: 7.

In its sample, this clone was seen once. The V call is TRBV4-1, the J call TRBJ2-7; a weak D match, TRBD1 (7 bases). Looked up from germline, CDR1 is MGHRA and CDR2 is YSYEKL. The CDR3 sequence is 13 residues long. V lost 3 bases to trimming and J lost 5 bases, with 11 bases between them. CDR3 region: CASSHPRGDEQYF. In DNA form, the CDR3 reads TGCGCCAGCAGCCATCCCAGGGGGGACGAGCAGTACTTC.

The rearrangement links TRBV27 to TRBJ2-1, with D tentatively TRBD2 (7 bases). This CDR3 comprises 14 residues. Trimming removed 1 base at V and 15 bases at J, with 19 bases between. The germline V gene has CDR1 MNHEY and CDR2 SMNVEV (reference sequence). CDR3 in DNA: TGTGCCAGCAGTTTATATTCCGGGGGGCGAGCAACGTTCTTC. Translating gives CASSLYSGGRATFF.

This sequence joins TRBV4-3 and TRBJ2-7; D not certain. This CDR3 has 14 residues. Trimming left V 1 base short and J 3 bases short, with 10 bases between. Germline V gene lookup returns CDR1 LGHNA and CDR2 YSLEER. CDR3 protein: CASSQVLASYEQYF. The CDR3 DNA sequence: TGCGCCAGCAGCCAAGTTTTGGCAAGCTACGAGCAGTACTTC.

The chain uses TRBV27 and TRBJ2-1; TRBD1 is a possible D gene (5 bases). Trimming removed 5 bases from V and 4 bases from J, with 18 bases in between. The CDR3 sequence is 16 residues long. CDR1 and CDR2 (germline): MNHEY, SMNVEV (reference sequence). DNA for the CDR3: TGTGCCAGCAGTCGTGTCTGGGGCCCGGATTACAATGAGCAGTTCTTC. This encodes CASSRVWGPDYNEQFF.